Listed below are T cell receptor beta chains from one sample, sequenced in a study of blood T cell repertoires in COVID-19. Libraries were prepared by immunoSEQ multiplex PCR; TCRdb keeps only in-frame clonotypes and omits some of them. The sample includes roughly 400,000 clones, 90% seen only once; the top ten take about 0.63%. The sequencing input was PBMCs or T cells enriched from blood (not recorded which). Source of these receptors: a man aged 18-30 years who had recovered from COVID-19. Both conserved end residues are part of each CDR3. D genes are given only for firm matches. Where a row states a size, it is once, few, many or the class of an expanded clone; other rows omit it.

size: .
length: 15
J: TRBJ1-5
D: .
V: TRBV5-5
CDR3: CASSFSGTLNQPQHF
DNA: TGTGCCAGCAGCTTCTCCGGGACACTCAATCAGCCCCAGCATTTT

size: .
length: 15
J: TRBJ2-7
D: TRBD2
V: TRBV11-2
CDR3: CASSAGLAAPYEQYF
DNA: TGTGCCAGCAGTGCGGGACTAGCGGCGCCCTACGAGCAGTACTTC

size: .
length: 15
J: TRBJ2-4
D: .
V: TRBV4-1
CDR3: CASSQDRTPKNIQYF
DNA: TGCGCCAGCAGCCAAGATCGGACTCCTAAAAACATTCAGTACTTC

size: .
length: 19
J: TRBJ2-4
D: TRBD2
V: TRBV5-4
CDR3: CASSAGGLAGDRAKNIQYF
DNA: TGTGCCAGCAGCGCAGGGGGACTAGCGGGAGATCGAGCCAAAAACATTCAGTACTTC

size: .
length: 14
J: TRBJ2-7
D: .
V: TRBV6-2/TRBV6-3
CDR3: CASSSSGVSYEQYF
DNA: TGTGCCAGCAGCTCCTCCGGGGTCTCCTACGAGCAGTACTTC

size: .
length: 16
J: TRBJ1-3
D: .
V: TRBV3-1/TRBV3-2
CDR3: CASSQDWAGPWNTIYF
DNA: TGTGCCAGCAGCCAAGATTGGGCAGGTCCGTGGAACACCATATATTTT

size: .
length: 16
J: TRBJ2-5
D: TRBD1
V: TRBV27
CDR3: CASSLSPGQGIQTQYF
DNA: TGTGCCAGCAGTTTATCCCCTGGACAGGGGATCCAGACCCAGTACTTC

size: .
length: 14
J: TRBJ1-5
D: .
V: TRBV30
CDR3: CAWRRTESAQPQHF
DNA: TGTGCCTGGAGGCGGACAGAGTCTGCTCAGCCCCAGCATTTT

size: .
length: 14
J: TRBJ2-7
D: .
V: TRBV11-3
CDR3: CASSSLTGSYEQYF
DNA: TGTGCCAGCAGCTCGTTGACAGGCTCCTACGAGCAGTACTTC

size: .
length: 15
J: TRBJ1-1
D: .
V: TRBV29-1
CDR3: CSVLLRGRSNTEAFF
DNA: TGCAGCGTTCTTCTCAGGGGCCGATCAAACACTGAAGCTTTCTTT

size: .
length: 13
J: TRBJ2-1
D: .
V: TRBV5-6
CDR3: CASSSGVRNEQFF
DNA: TGTGCCAGCAGCTCAGGGGTGAGGAATGAGCAGTTCTTC

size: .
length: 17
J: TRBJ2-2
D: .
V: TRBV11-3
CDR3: CASSSFPGRANTGELFF
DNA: TGTGCCAGCAGCTCGTTCCCTGGGCGAGCGAACACCGGGGAGCTGTTTTTT

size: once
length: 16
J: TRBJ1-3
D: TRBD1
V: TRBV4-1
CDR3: CASRRFTTGEGNTIYF
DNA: TGCGCCAGCAGGAGGTTCACGACAGGGGAAGGAAACACCATATATTTT

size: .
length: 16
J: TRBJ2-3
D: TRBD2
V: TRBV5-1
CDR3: CASSSGTSGRTDTQYF
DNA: TGCGCCAGCAGCTCCGGGACTAGCGGGAGAACAGATACGCAGTATTTT

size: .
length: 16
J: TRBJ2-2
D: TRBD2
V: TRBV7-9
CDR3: CASSLALAGSTGELFF
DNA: TGTGCCAGCAGCTTAGCCCTAGCGGGGAGCACCGGGGAGCTGTTTTTT

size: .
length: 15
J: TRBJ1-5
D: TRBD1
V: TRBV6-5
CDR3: CASLTGWGSNQPQHF
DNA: TGTGCCAGTTTGACAGGGTGGGGGAGCAATCAGCCCCAGCATTTT

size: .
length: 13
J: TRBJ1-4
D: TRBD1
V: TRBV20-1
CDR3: CSASADRGGKLFF
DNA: TGCAGTGCTAGTGCGGACAGGGGGGGGAAACTGTTTTTT

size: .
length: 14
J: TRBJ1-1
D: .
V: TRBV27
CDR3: CASSLAGLNTEAFF
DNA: TGTGCCAGCAGTTTAGCGGGTCTGAACACTGAAGCTTTCTTT

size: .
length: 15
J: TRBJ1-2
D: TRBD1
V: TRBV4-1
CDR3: CASSILTGGNYGYTF
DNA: TGCGCCAGCAGCATCTTGACAGGGGGTAACTATGGCTACACCTTC

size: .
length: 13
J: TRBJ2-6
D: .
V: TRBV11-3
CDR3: CASSSGGANVLTF
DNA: TGTGCCAGCAGCTCCGGTGGGGCCAACGTCCTGACTTTC

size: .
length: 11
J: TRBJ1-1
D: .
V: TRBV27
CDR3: CASSLGQEAFF
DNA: TGTGCCAGCAGTTTGGGGCAAGAAGCTTTCTTT

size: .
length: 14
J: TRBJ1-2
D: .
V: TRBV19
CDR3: CASSGEGARYGYTF
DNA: TGTGCCAGTAGTGGGGAAGGGGCCCGTTATGGCTACACCTTC

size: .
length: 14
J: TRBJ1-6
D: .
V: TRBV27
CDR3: CASSSPGLNSPLHF
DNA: TGTGCCAGCAGTTCCCCAGGGTTGAATTCACCCCTCCACTTT

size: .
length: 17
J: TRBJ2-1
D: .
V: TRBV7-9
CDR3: CASSPSLSSPRYNEQFF
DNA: TGTGCCAGCAGCCCATCCCTCTCATCTCCCAGGTACAATGAGCAGTTCTTC

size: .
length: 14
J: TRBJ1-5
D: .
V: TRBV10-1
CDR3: CASTGANSNQPQHF
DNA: TGCGCCAGCACGGGAGCTAATAGCAATCAGCCCCAGCATTTT

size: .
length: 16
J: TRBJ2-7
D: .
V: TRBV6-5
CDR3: CASSYSKSPGFYEQYF
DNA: TGTGCCAGCAGTTACTCGAAAAGTCCAGGATTCTACGAGCAGTACTTC

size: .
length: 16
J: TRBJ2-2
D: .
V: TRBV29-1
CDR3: CSVDPRVGSNTGELFF
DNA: TGCAGCGTTGACCCCAGGGTGGGATCTAACACCGGGGAGCTGTTTTTT

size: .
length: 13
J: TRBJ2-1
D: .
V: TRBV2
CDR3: CASSRGVSPEQFF
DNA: TGTGCCAGCAGCCGGGGAGTATCCCCCGAGCAGTTCTTC

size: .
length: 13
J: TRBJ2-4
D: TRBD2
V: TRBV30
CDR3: CAWSRLAADIQYF
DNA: TGTGCCTGGAGTAGACTAGCCGCGGACATTCAGTACTTC

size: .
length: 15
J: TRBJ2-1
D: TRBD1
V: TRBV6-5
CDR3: CASSSSEGAYNEQFF
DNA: TGTGCCAGCAGTTCCTCTGAGGGGGCATACAATGAGCAGTTCTTC

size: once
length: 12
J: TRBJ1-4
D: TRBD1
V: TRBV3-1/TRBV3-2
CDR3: CASGTGEEKLFF
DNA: TGTGCCAGCGGGACAGGGGAGGAAAAACTGTTTTTT

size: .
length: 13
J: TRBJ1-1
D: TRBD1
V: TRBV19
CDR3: CASRTGGGTEAFF
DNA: TGTGCCAGCAGAACAGGGGGTGGCACTGAAGCTTTCTTT

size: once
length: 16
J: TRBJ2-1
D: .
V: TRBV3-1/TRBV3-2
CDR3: CASSQDTGESDNEQFF
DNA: TGTGCCAGCAGCCAAGATACGGGAGAAAGCGACAATGAGCAGTTCTTC

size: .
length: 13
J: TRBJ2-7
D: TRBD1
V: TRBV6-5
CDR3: CASNRQGAYEQYF
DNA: TGTGCCAGCAACAGACAGGGAGCCTACGAGCAGTACTTC

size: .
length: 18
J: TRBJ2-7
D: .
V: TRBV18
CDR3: CASSRLHPSGTGSYEQYF
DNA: TGTGCCAGCTCGCGTCTGCACCCATCCGGGACTGGTTCCTACGAGCAGTACTTC

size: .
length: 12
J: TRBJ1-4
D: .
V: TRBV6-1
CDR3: CASSEGKLQLFF
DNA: TGTGCCAGCAGTGAAGGAAAACTGCAACTGTTTTTT

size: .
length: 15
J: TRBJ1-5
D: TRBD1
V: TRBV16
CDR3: CASSPDRGIVQPQHF
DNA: TGTGCCAGCAGCCCGGACAGGGGTATTGTACAGCCCCAGCATTTT

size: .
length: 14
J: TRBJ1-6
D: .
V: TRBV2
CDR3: CASTWTDNNSPLHF
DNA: TGTGCCAGCACCTGGACAGACAATAATTCACCCCTCCACTTT

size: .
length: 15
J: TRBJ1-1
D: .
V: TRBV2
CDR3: CASSRPTGGVAEAFF
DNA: TGTGCCAGCAGTCGCCCAACCGGGGGAGTGGCTGAAGCTTTCTTT

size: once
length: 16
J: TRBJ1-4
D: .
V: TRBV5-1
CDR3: CASSPTGIPETEKLFF
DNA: TGCGCCAGCAGCCCGACCGGGATACCCGAAACTGAAAAACTGTTTTTT

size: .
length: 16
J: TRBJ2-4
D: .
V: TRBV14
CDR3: CASSQLTQGPWDIQYF
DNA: TGTGCCAGCAGCCAACTCACCCAGGGTCCTTGGGACATTCAGTACTTC

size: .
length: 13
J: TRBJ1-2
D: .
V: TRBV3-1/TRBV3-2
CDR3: CASSQMGGKGYTF
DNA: TGTGCCAGCAGCCAAATGGGAGGGAAGGGCTACACCTTC

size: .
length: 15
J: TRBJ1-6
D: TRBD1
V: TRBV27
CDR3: CASRASGQRNSPLHF
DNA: TGTGCCAGCAGGGCCTCGGGACAGCGGAATTCACCCCTCCACTTT

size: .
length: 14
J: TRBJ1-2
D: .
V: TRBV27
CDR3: CASSPRTAYYGYTF
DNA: TGTGCCAGCAGTCCGCGGACAGCCTACTATGGCTACACCTTC

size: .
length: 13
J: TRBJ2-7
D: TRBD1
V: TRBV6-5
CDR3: CATRDRGKYEQYF
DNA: TGTGCCACCCGGGACAGGGGAAAGTACGAGCAGTACTTC

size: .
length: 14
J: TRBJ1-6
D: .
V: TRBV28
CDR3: CASSSPGENSPLHF
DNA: TGTGCCAGCAGTTCTCCAGGGGAGAATTCACCCCTCCACTTT

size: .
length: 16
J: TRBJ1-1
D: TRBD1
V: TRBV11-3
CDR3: CASSLDDRAKNTEAFF
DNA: TGTGCCAGCAGCTTGGACGACAGGGCGAAGAACACTGAAGCTTTCTTT

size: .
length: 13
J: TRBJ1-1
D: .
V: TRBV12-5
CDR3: CASVEDSPSEAFF
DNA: TGTGCTAGTGTTGAGGACAGTCCTAGCGAAGCTTTCTTT

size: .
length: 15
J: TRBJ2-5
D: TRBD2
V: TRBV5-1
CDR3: CASSVTGTTEETQYF
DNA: TGCGCCAGCAGCGTGACCGGGACTACCGAAGAGACCCAGTACTTC

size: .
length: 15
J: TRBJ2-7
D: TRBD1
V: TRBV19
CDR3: CASSIGTGPFFEQYF
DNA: TGTGCCAGTAGTATCGGGACAGGGCCATTTTTCGAGCAGTACTTC

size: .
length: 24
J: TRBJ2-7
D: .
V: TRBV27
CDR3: CASSLRRAFGPQRGHPPTSYEQYF
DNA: TGTGCCAGCAGTTTACGGAGGGCCTTTGGTCCTCAAAGGGGCCACCCACCTACCTCCTACGAGCAGTACTTC

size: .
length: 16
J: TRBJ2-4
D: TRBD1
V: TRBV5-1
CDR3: CASSPGTGKVKNIQYF
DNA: TGCGCCAGCAGCCCTGGGACAGGGAAGGTCAAAAACATTCAGTACTTC

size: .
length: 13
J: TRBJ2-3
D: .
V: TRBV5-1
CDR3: CASQERRTDTQYF
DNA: TGCGCCAGCCAGGAAAGGCGCACAGATACGCAGTATTTT

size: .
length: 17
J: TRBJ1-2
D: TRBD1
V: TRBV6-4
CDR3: CASSRIPLTGGVYGYTF
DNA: TGTGCCAGCAGTCGGATCCCCTTGACAGGGGGGGTCTATGGCTACACCTTC

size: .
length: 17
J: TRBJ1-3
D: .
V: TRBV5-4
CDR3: CASSLGRGGSSGNTIYF
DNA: TGTGCCAGCAGCTTGGGTCGAGGGGGAAGTTCTGGAAACACCATATATTTT

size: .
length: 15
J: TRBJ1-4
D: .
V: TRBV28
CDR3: CASSLLSGSGEKLFF
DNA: TGTGCCAGCAGTTTATTATCGGGTTCTGGGGAAAAACTGTTTTTT

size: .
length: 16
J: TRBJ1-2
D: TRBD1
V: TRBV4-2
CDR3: CASSHHGTDSNYGYTF
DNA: TGTGCCAGCAGCCACCACGGGACAGACAGTAACTATGGCTACACCTTC

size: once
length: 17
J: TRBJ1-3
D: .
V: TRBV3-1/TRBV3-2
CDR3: CASSRKPGTLTGNTIYF
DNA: TGTGCCAGCAGCCGTAAGCCCGGGACACTTACCGGAAACACCATATATTTT